What follows describes a single T cell receptor beta chain. Antigen unknown. Trimming took 5 bases from V and 3 from J; bases not matched to a gene: 5. CDR3 size: 15 residues. Germline V gene sequence: CDR1 SGHVS, CDR2 FQNEAQ. The data stem from a study of T cell responses to AZD1222 COVID-19 vaccine. Study-level results: Females made up more of the donors, who were largely white British, and clonal diversity may have come out too low.

The table came from immunoSEQ multiplex PCR; TCRdb's copy has only in-frame clones and leaves some out. In the table there are roughly 100,000 clones, about 94% of which are singletons. The source of this sequence is an adult in good health. The J gene is TRBJ2-1, the V gene TRBV7-8, with TRBD2 matching over 9 bases. The specimen was peripheral blood, collected on day 0 of AZD1222 vaccination. The CDR3 DNA is TGTGCCAGCAGCCAGACTAGCGGAATCTACAATGAGCAGTTCTTC. This codes for CASSQTSGIYNEQFF.